The entry below describes one T cell receptor (beta chain). Germline V gene sequence: CDR1 SGHVS, CDR2 FNYEAQ. Trimming took off 5 bases at V and 4 bases at J, with 18 bases between the two ends. CDR3 length: 16 residues. These data originate in a study of blood T cell repertoires in COVID-19. The overall study: From the United States, Italy and Spain came samples of acute and convalescent COVID-19.

Authors' methods: Estimated nucleated cell counts came from reference gene primer amplification. The table came from immunoSEQ multiplex PCR; TCRdb's copy has only in-frame clones and leaves some out. V and J calls and clone size are given by that table; D and trimming were obtained from the DNA. The profile shows around 28,000 clones, roughly 89% of them singletons. V gene TRBV7-6 combines with J gene TRBJ1-5; D gene ambiguous. The source is a man older than 75 with acute or convalescent COVID-19. Sequenced material: peripheral blood. The DNA of the CDR3 is TGTGCCAGCAGCCTGAGCCCAGGCAACTCAAATCAGCCCCAGCATTTT. Translated, it gives CASSLSPGNSNQPQHF.